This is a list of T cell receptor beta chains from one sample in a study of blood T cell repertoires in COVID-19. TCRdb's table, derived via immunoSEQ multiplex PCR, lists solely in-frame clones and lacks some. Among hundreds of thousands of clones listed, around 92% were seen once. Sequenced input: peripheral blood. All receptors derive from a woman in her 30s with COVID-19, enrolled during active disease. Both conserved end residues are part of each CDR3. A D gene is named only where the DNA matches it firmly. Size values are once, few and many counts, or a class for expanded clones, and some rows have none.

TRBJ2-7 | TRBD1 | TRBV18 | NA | TGTGCCAGCTCATCCCCCACCGGGGACAGGACCTACGAGCAGTACTTC | CASSSPTGDRTYEQYF
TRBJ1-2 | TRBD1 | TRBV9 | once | TGTGCCAGCAGCCCTCGACAGGGGGATGATGGCTACACCTTC | CASSPRQGDDGYTF
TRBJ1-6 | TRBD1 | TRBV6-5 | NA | TGTGCCAGCAGGTTGACAGGGAATTCACCCCTCCACTTT | CASRLTGNSPLHF
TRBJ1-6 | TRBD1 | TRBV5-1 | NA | TGCGCCAGCAGCCTAGACAGGGGGAGTTCACCCCTCCACTTT | CASSLDRGSSPLHF
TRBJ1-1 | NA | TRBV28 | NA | TGTGCCAGCAGTTTCTCCTTGACAGGAGTTAACACTGAAGCTTTCTTT | CASSFSLTGVNTEAFF
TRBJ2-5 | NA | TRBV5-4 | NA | TGTGCCAGCAGCTTGGGTCTAGTCAAAGAGACCCAGTACTTC | CASSLGLVKETQYF
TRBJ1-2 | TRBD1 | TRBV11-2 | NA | TGTGCCAGCAGCATCGGGACAGCTTATGGCTACACCTTC | CASSIGTAYGYTF
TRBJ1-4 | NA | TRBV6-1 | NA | TGTGCCAGCAGTGAAAGGAGGGGTGAAAAACTGTTTTTT | CASSERRGEKLFF
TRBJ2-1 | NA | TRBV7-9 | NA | TGTGCCAGCAGCTTAGTGGGGGGAGCCTCCTCCTACAATGAGCAGTTCTTC | CASSLVGGASSYNEQFF
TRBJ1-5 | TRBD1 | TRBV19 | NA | TGTGCCAGTACCCAGACAGGGGCGAATCAGCCCCAGCATTTT | CASTQTGANQPQHF
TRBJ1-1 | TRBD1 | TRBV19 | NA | TGTGCCAGTAGTACCATTGGACAGGAGAACCCTGAAGCTTTCTTT | CASSTIGQENPEAFF
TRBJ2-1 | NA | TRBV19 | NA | TGTGCCAGTAGTTGGGGACTTTACAATGAGCAGTTCTTC | CASSWGLYNEQFF
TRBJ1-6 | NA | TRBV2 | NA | TGTGCCAGCAAAGAAAGGGGGTGGGATTCACCCCTCCACTTT | CASKERGWDSPLHF
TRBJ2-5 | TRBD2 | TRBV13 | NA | TGTGCCAGCAGCCCAGATGGGACTAGCGGGCCACAAGAGACCCAGTACTTC | CASSPDGTSGPQETQYF
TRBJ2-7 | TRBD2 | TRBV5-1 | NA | TGCGCCAGCAGCTTGGGTAGCGGGGGGCTGCTGGACTACGAGCAGTACTTC | CASSLGSGGLLDYEQYF
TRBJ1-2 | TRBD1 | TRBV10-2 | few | TGCGCCAGCAGTGCCCAGGACAGGGGTAGAGGTGGCTACACCTTC | CASSAQDRGRGGYTF
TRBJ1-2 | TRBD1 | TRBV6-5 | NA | TGTGCCAGCAGCTACGACAGGGGGCCAAACTATGGCTACACCTTC | CASSYDRGPNYGYTF
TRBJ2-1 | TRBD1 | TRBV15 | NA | TGTGCCACCAGCAGGGACAGGGGATATGAGCAGTTCTTC | CATSRDRGYEQFF
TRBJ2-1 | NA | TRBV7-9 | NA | TGTGCCAGCACCCTCCGGGCATCCCGGGACTTATACAATGAGCAGTTCTTC | CASTLRASRDLYNEQFF
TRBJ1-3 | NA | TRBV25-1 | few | TGTGCCAGCAGTGAAGGCAGGGTGGCTGGAAACACCATATATTTT | CASSEGRVAGNTIYF
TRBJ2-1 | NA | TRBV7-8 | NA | TGTGCCAGCAGCTTAGGCCGGACACAATACAATGAGCAGTTCTTC | CASSLGRTQYNEQFF
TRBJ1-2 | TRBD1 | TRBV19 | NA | TGTGCCAGTACCGACAGGGAGCCCCACTATGGCTACACCTTC | CASTDREPHYGYTF
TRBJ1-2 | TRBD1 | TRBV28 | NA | TGTGCCAGCGGCTTACAGGGGGTGTATGGCTACACCTTC | CASGLQGVYGYTF
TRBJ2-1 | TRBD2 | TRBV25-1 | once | TGTGCCAGCAGTGAATCGGGGGGCTCCTACAATGAGCAGTTCTTC | CASSESGGSYNEQFF
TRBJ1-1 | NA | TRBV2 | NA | TGTGCCAGCCTTGGCGGCTCCTTGAACACTGAAGCTTTCTTT | CASLGGSLNTEAFF
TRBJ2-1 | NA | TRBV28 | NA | TGTGCCAGCAGTTTAGGAACAGGGAAGTTCTTC | CASSLGTGKFF
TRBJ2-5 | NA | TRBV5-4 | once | TGTGCCAGCAGCGCTGACAGGTGGGGAGAGACCCAGTACTTC | CASSADRWGETQYF
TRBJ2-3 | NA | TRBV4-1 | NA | TGCGCCAGCAGCCAAACCTCGGACAAGGCAGATACGCAGTATTTT | CASSQTSDKADTQYF
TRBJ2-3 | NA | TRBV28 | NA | TGTGCCAGCAGTTTATTGTCGATGGGGGGGCGAGGCACAGATACGCAGTATTTT | CASSLLSMGGRGTDTQYF
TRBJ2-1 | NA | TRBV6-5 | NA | TGTGCCAGCAGTCCAGCGTTTCGGCAGTTCTTC | CASSPAFRQFF
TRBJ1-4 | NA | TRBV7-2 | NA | TGTGCCAGCAGCTTAGTTGTCCGGGACACTGAAAAACTGTTTTTT | CASSLVVRDTEKLFF
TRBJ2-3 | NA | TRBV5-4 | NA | TGTGCCATCGGGCGGGCAGGGGTTACAGATACGCAGTATTTT | CAIGRAGVTDTQYF
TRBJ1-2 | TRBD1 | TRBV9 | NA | TGTGCCAGCAGCACCGGGACAGGCTATGGCTACACCTTC | CASSTGTGYGYTF
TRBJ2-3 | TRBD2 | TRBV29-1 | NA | TGCAGCGTTGAGCGAGCGGGGGGCCTCACAGATACGCAGTATTTT | CSVERAGGLTDTQYF
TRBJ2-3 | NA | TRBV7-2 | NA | TGTGCCAGCAGCCCCCAACCTGGGAGAGATACGCAGTATTTT | CASSPQPGRDTQYF
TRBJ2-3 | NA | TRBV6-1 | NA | TGTGCCAGCAGTGAAAGTGACGGGAGCACAGATACGCAGTATTTT | CASSESDGSTDTQYF
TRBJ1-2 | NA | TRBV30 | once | TGTGCCTGGTCGACGGGCTATGGCTACACCTTC | CAWSTGYGYTF
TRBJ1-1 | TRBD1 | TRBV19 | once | TGTGCCAGTAGCCCTTTATTTAACAGGGGAGGTTCTCCGTCTGCTTTCTTT | CASSPLFNRGGSPSAFF
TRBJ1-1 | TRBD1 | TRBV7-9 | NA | TGTGCCAGCAGCTCCTCCGGGACAGTTGAAGCTTTCTTT | CASSSSGTVEAFF
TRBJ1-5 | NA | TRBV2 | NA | TGTGCCAGCAGTGAAGTTCGTCGGGAGCAGCCCCAGCATTTT | CASSEVRREQPQHF
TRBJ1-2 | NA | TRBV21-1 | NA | TGTGCCGGACTCGGGGGCTACACCTTC | CAGLGGYTF
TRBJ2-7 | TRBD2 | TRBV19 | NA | TGTGCCAGTAGTATAGGACTAGCGGAGGCCTACGAGCAGTACTTC | CASSIGLAEAYEQYF
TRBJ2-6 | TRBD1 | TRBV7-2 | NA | TGTGCCAGCAGCGACAGGGTCCTAGGGGCCAACGTCCTGACTTTC | CASSDRVLGANVLTF
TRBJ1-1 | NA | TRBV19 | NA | TGTGCCAGTAGTATTTTACAGGGTGGCACTGAAGCTTTCTTT | CASSILQGGTEAFF
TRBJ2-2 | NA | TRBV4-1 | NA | TGCGCCAGCAGCCAAGCCCCTCCGGCGCCAAAGCGCGGGGAGCTGTTTTTT | CASSQAPPAPKRGELFF